This record covers a single TCR beta chain. The sample contains more than one DNA sequence encoding this CDR3. The data belong to a study of shared clonotypes between healthy human individuals. Clones were sequenced by immunoSEQ multiplex PCR, and TCRdb holds only the in-frame ones, with some missing. The sample records approximately 1.9 million clones, around 93% being singletons. The germline gives CDR1 SEHNR, CDR2 FQNEAQ (reference sequence). The J segment lost 4 bases and the V segment lost 6 bases, leaving 6 bases of the junction unmatched. The CDR3 sequence is 13 residues long. CD45RO-negative, CCR7-selected cells formed the naive CD8 fraction, which excluded terminally differentiated effector memory CD45RA+ cells.

The chain uses TRBV7-9 and TRBJ2-7, with 7 bases that match TRBD2. The source of this sequence is a man aged 18 to 29 in good health. Some clones in this sample may be carry-over from other donors' samples. The sample comprised naive CD8+ T cells from PBMCs. CDR3 DNA sequence: TGTGCCAGCAGTTTTGGGAGGGGATACGAGCAGTACTTC. It codes for CASSFGRGYEQYF.